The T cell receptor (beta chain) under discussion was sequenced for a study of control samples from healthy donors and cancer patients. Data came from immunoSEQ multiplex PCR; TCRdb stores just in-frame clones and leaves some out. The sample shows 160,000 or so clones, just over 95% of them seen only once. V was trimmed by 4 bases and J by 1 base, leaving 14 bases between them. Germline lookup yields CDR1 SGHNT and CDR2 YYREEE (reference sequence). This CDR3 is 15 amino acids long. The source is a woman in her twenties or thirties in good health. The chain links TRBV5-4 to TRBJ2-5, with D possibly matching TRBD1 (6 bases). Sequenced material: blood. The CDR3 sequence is CASSRPDRIQETQYF. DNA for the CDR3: TGTGCCAGCAGCCGCCCTGACAGGATCCAAGAGACCCAGTACTTC.